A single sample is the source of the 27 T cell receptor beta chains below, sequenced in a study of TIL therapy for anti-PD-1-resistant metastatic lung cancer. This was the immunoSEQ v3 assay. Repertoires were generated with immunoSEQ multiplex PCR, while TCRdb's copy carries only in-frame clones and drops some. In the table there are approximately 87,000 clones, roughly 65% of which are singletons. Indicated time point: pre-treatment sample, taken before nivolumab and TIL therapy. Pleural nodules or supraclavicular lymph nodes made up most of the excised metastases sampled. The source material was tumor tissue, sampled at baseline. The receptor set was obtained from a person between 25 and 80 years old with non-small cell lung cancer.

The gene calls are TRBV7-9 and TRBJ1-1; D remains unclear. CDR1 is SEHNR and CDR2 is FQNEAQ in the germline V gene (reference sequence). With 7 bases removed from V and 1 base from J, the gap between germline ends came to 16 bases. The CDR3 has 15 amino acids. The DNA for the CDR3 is TGTGCCAGCACCCAGGACCGAGTAGGGAACACTGAAGCTTTCTTT. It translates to CASTQDRVGNTEAFF.

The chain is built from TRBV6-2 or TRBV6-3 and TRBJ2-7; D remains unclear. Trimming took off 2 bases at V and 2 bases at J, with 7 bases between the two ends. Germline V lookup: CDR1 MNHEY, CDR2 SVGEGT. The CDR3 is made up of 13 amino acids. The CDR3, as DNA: TGTGCCAGCAGTTACGGGGTTACCTACGAGCAGTACTTC. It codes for CASSYGVTYEQYF.

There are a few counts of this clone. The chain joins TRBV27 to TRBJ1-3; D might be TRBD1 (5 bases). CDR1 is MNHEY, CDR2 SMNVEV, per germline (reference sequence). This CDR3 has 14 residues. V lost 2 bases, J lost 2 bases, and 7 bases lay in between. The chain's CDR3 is CASSLGGAGNTIYF. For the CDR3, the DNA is TGTGCCAGCAGTTTAGGGGGGGCTGGAAACACCATATATTTT.

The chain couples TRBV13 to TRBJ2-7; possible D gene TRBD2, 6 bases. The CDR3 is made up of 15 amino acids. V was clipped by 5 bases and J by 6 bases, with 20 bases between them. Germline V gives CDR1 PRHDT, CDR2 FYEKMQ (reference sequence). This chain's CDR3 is CASSQNRVTSSEQYF. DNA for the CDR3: TGTGCCAGCAGCCAAAATCGGGTTACTAGCTCCGAGCAGTACTTC.

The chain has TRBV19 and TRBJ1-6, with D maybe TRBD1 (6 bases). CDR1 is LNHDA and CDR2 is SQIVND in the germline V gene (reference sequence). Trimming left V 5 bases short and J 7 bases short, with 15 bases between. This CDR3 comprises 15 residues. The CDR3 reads CASSSRTAANSPLHF. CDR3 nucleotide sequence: TGTGCCAGTAGTTCCCGGACAGCCGCCAATTCACCCCTCCACTTT.

The CDR3 DNA follows: TGTGCCTGGCGTAATAGCGGAGGGAACACCGGGGAGCTGTTTTTT. It codes for CAWRNSGGNTGELFF. This chain connects TRBV30 to TRBJ2-2; tentatively, D is TRBD2 (6 bases). Trimming took off 5 bases at V and 1 base at J, with 14 bases between the two ends. CDR1 is GTSNPN and CDR2 is SVGIG in the germline V gene (reference sequence). This CDR3 contains 15 residues.

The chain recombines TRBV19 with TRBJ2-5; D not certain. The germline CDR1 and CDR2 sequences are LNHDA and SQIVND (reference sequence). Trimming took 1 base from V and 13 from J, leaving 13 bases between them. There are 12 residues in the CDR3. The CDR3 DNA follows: TGTGCCAGTAGTATAGTTTGGGCCAGACCGTACTTC. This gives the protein CASSIVWARPYF. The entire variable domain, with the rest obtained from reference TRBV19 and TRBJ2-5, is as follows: DGGITQSPKYLFRKEGQNVTLSCEQNLNHDAMYWYRQDPGQGLRLIYYSQIVNDFQKGDIAEGYSVSREKKESFPLTVTSAQKNPTAFYLCASSIVWARPYFGPGTRLLVL.

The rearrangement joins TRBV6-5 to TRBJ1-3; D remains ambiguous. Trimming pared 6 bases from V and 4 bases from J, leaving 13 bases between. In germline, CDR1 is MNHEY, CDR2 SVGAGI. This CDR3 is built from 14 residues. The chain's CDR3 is CASSQSGSGNTIYF. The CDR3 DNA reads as TGTGCCAGCAGCCAATCGGGGTCGGGAAACACCATATATTTT.

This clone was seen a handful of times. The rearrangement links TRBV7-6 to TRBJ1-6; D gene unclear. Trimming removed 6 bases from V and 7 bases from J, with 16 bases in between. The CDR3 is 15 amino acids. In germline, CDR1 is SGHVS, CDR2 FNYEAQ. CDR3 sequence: CASSSEERVNSPLHF. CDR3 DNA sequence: TGTGCCAGCAGTTCCGAGGAGCGGGTAAATTCACCCCTCCACTTT.

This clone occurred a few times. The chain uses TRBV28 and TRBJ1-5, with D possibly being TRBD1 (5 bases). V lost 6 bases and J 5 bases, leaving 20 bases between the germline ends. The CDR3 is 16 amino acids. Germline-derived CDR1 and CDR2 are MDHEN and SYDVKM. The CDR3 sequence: CASRTPGHGWYQPQHF. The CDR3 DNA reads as TGTGCCAGCAGGACCCCCGGACACGGATGGTATCAGCCCCAGCATTTT.

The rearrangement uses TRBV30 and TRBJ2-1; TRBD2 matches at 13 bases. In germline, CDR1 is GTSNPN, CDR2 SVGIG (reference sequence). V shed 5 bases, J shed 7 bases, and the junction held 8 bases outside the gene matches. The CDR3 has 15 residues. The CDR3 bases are TGTGCCTGGTCGGGACTAGCGGGGTTTCGAAATGAGCAGTTCTTC. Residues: CAWSGLAGFRNEQFF.

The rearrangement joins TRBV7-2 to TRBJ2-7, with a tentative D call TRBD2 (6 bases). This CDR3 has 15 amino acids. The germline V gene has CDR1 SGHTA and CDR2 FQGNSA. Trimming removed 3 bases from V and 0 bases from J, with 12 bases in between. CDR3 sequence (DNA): TGTGCCAGCAGCTTGTCAGGAGGGATCTCCTACGAGCAGTACTTC. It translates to CASSLSGGISYEQYF.

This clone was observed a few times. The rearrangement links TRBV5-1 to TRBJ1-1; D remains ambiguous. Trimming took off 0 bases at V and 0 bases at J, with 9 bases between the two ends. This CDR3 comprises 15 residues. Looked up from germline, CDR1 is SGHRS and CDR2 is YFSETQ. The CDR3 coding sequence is TGCGCCAGCAGCTTGGGAGGTCGAATGAACACTGAAGCTTTCTTT. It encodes CASSLGGRMNTEAFF.

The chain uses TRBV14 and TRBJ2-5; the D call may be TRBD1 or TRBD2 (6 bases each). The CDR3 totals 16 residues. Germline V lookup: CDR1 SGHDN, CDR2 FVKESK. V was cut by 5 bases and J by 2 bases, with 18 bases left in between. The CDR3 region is CASSYRGLGLQETQYF. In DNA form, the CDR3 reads TGTGCCAGCAGCTACCGGGGGCTGGGGTTACAAGAGACCCAGTACTTC.

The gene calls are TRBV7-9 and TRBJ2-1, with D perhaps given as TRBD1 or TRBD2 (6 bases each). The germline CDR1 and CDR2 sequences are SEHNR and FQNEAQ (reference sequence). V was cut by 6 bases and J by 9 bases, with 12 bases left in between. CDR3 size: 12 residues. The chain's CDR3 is CASRLQGGEQFF. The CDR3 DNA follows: TGTGCCAGCAGATTACAGGGAGGTGAGCAGTTCTTC.

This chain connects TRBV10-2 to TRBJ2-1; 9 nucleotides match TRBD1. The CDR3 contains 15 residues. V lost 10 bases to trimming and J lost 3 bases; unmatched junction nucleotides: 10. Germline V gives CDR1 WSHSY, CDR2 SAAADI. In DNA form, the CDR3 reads TGCGCCACGTCGACGGGACAGGGCGGCTACAATGAGCAGTTCTTC. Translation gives CATSTGQGGYNEQFF.

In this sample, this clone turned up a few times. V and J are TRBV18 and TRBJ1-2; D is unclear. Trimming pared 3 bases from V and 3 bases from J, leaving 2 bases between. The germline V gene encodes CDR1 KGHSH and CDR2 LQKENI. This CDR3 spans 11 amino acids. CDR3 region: CASSPDYGYTF. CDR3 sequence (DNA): TGTGCCAGCTCACCGGACTATGGCTACACCTTC.

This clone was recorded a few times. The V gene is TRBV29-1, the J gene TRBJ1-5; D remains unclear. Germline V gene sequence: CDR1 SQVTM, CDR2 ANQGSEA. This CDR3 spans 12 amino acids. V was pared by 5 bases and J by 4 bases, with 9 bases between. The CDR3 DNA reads TGCAGCGTTCGATCGGGGAATCAGCCCCAGCATTTT. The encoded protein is CSVRSGNQPQHF.

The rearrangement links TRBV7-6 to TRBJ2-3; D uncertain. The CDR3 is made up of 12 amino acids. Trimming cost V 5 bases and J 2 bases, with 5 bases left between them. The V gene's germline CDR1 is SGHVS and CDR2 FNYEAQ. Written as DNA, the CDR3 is TGTGCCAGCAGCCAGAACACAGATACGCAGTATTTT. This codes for CASSQNTDTQYF.

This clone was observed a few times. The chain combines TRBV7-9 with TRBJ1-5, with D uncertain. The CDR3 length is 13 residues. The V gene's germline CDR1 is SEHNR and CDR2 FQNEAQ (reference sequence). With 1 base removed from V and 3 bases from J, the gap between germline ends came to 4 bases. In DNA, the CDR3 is TGTGCCAGCAGCTTAGGGGTCAATCAGCCCCAGCATTTT. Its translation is CASSLGVNQPQHF.

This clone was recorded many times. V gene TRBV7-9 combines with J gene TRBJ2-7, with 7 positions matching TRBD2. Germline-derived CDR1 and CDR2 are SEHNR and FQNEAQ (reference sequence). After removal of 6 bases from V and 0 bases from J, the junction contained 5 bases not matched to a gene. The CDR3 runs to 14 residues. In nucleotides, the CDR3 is TGTGCCAGCAGTTTCAGCGGGGCCTCCTACGAGCAGTACTTC. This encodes CASSFSGASYEQYF.

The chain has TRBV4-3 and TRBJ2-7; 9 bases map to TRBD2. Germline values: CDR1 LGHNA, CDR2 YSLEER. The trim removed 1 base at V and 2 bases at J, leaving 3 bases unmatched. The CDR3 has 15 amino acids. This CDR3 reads CASSQAIAGAYEQYF. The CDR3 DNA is TGCGCCAGCAGCCAAGCAATAGCGGGGGCCTACGAGCAGTACTTC.

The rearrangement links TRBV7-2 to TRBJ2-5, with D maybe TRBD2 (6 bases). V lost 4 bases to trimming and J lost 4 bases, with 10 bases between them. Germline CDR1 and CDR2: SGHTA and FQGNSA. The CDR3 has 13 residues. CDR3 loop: CASSSGVGETQYF. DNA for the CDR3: TGTGCCAGCAGCTCGGGGGTCGGAGAGACCCAGTACTTC.

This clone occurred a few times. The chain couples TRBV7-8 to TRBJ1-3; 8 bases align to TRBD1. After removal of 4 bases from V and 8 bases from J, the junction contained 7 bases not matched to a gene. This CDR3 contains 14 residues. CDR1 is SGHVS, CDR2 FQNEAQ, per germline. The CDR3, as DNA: TGTGCCAGCAGCTCCTCAGGGGGCTTGGACACCATATATTTT. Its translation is CASSSSGGLDTIYF.

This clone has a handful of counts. The CDR3, as DNA: TGTGCCAGCTCACCGCGGACAGGGGGCGCGTTGGACACTGAAGCTTTCTTT. Protein: CASSPRTGGALDTEAFF. The chain combines TRBV18 with TRBJ1-1; TRBD1 matches 11 bases. Germline CDR1 is KGHSH and CDR2 is LQKENI. Trimming at V came to 3 bases and at J to 3 bases, leaving 9 bases not matched to a gene. The CDR3 spans 17 residues.

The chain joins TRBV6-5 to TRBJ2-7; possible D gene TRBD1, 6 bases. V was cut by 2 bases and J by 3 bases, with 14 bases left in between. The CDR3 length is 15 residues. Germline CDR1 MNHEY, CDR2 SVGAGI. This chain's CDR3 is CASSYDRDRLYEQYF. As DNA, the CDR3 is TGTGCCAGCAGTTACGATCGAGACAGGCTCTACGAGCAGTACTTC.

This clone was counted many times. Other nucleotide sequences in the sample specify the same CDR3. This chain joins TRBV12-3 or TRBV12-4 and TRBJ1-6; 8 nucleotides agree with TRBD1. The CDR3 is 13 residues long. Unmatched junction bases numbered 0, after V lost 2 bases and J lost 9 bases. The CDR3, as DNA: TGTGCCAGCAGTTTACAGGGGGCTTCACCCCTCCACTTT. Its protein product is CASSLQGASPLHF.